These 22 T cell receptor beta chains originate from one sample sequenced in a study of T cell responses to AZD1222 COVID-19 vaccine. The protocol was immunoSEQ multiplex PCR, while the TCRdb copy is restricted to in-frame clones and leaves out a portion. The sample has fewer than 150,000 clones; just over 85% are singletons. The sequenced sample was peripheral blood, obtained on day 0 of AZD1222 vaccination. The source is an adult in good health.

The chain couples TRBV7-6 to TRBJ2-2; 9 bases line up with TRBD2. The CDR3 is 16 amino acids. The V gene's germline CDR1 is SGHVS and CDR2 FNYEAQ. V was clipped by 4 bases and J by 4 bases; unmatched bases: 7. The CDR3 here is CASSSWTSARTGELFF. The CDR3 coding sequence is TGTGCCAGCAGCTCCTGGACTAGCGCCCGCACCGGGGAGCTGTTTTTT.

This sequence joins TRBV5-1 and TRBJ2-7; D uncertain. This CDR3 is 13 amino acids long. Between the trimmed V and J ends, which lost 5 bases and 0 bases, there was a span of 9 bases. Germline V gene sequence: CDR1 SGHRS, CDR2 YFSETQ. CDR3 bases: TGCGCCAGCAGGGCTGCTTCCTCCTACGAGCAGTACTTC. Translating gives CASRAASSYEQYF.

This sequence joins TRBV6-5 and TRBJ2-3, with TRBD2 as a possible D gene (5 bases). Germline V CDR1 and CDR2: MNHEY, SVGAGI. Trimming left V 0 bases short and J 1 base short, with 5 bases between. The CDR3 totals 14 residues. In DNA form, the CDR3 reads TGTGCCAGCAGTTACTCAGCGGGCACAGATACGCAGTATTTT. Translation gives CASSYSAGTDTQYF.

V gene TRBV2 combines with J gene TRBJ2-1, with 14 bases lining up with TRBD2. The germline V gene has CDR1 SNHLY and CDR2 FYNNEI. This CDR3 has 17 amino acids. J was trimmed by 6 bases and V by 6 bases; bases with no gene match: 10. CDR3 region: CASSSTSGRARGNEQFF. CDR3 nucleotides: TGTGCCAGCAGCTCGACTAGCGGGAGGGCCCGAGGCAATGAGCAGTTCTTC.

This sequence joins TRBV25-1 and TRBJ1-1, with 9 bases lining up with TRBD1. The CDR3 has 16 amino acids. J lost 1 base, V lost 4 bases, and 7 bases had no gene match. From germline, CDR1 is MGHDK and CDR2 SYGVNS. CDR3 in DNA: TGTGCCAGCAGTGGGAGACAGGGGGTCTCGAACACTGAAGCTTTCTTT. As protein: CASSGRQGVSNTEAFF. Using reference TRBV25-1 and TRBJ1-1 for the parts outside the CDR3, the full variable domain is EADIYQTPRYLVIGTGKKITLECSQTMGHDKMYWYQQDPGMELHLIHYSYGVNSTEKGDLSSESTVSRIRTEHFPLTLESARPSHTSQYLCASSGRQGVSNTEAFFGQGTRLTVV.

This chain joins TRBV27 and TRBJ2-7, with 9 bases identical to TRBD2. With V trimmed by 3 bases and J by 7 bases, 4 bases remained unmatched. Germline loops: CDR1 MNHEY, CDR2 SMNVEV (reference sequence). CDR3 length: 13 amino acids. For the CDR3, the DNA is TGTGCCAGCAGTTTTGGGACTAGCTGGGAGCAGTACTTC. This encodes CASSFGTSWEQYF.

The chain recombines TRBV2 with TRBJ1-2; D remains unclear. Trimming removed 4 bases from V and 4 bases from J, with 16 bases in between. The CDR3 length is 15 residues. The germline CDR1 and CDR2 sequences are SNHLY and FYNNEI. CDR3 sequence (DNA): TGTGCCAGCAGTGCTAGTGCAGGAGAGCTCTATGGCTACACCTTC. Translation: CASSASAGELYGYTF.

The chain couples TRBV29-1 to TRBJ2-2, with D perhaps TRBD2 (5 bases). The length of the CDR3 is 14 residues. Trimming pared 3 bases from V and 3 bases from J, leaving 11 bases between. Per the germline V gene, CDR1 is SQVTM and CDR2 is ANQGSEA. This CDR3 reads CSVEGSLYTGELFF. For the CDR3, the DNA is TGCAGCGTTGAGGGGAGCCTTTACACCGGGGAGCTGTTTTTT.

The V gene is TRBV19, the J gene TRBJ1-4; maybe TRBD1 (6 bases). Germline V gene lookup returns CDR1 LNHDA and CDR2 SQIVND (reference sequence). The CDR3 totals 12 residues. V dropped 11 bases and J dropped 8 bases, with 15 bases sitting between them. The chain's CDR3 is CAPGWGQEKLFF. CDR3 DNA: TGTGCCCCAGGGTGGGGGCAGGAAAAACTGTTTTTT.

The chain joins TRBV18 to TRBJ1-1, with 8 bases matching TRBD1. Per the germline V gene, CDR1 is KGHSH and CDR2 is LQKENI. Trimming took 7 bases from V and 5 from J; bases not matched to a gene: 3. This CDR3 has 12 amino acids. CDR3 loop: CASYRGRTEAFF. The CDR3 nucleotides read TGTGCCAGCTACAGGGGGAGGACTGAAGCTTTCTTT. Full variable domain (remainder filled in from reference TRBV18 and TRBJ1-1): NAGVMQNPRHLVRRRGQEARLRCSPMKGHSHVYWYRQLPEEGLKFMVYLQKENIIDESGMPKERFSAEFPKEGPSILRIQQVVRGDSAAYFCASYRGRTEAFFGQGTRLTVV.

The genes are TRBV15 and TRBJ2-6, with D perhaps matching TRBD1 (5 bases). Trimming took 5 bases from V and 0 from J, leaving 14 bases between them. The CDR3 runs 17 residues. The V gene's germline CDR1 is LNHNV and CDR2 YYDKDF (reference sequence). The DNA of the CDR3 is TGTGCCACCAGCGAGACGGACATGCTCTCTGGGGCCAACGTCCTGACTTTC. This gives the protein CATSETDMLSGANVLTF.

This clone was seen just once. The chain recombines TRBV3-1 (or the pseudogene TRBV3-2) with TRBJ2-7; D gene uncertain. Trimming removed 10 bases at V and 6 bases at J, with 13 bases between. Germline V gene sequence: CDR1 LGHDT, CDR2 YNNKEL (reference sequence). The CDR3 covers 11 residues. The CDR3 reads CATGPLSEQYF. For the CDR3, the DNA is TGTGCCACCGGACCTCTTAGCGAGCAGTACTTC.

The chain couples TRBV6-1 to TRBJ2-7; 13 bases agree with TRBD2. The J segment lost 5 bases and the V segment lost 2 bases, leaving 3 bases of the junction unmatched. Per germline, CDR1 MNHNS and CDR2 SASEGT. This CDR3 is 15 amino acids long. CDR3 nucleotides: TGTGCCAGCAGTGAAAACGGACTAGCGGGGGACGAGCAGTACTTC. Translation: CASSENGLAGDEQYF.

The V call is TRBV11-1, the J call TRBJ2-2; D is possibly TRBD1 (5 bases). V was pared by 3 bases and J by 4 bases, with 6 bases between. Per the germline V gene, CDR1 is SGHAT and CDR2 is FQDESV (reference sequence). The CDR3 contains 13 residues. The CDR3 spells CASSFQGTGELFF. CDR3 sequence (DNA): TGTGCCAGCAGCTTCCAGGGCACCGGGGAGCTGTTTTTT.

The rearrangement uses TRBV9 and TRBJ1-2, with D perhaps TRBD1 (5 bases). Deletions cut 3 bases from V and 4 bases from J, with 10 bases between. CDR1 SGDLS and CDR2 YYNGEE come from the germline V gene. There are 13 residues in the CDR3. The DNA of the CDR3 is TGTGCCAGCAGCGCTGTGGGGGGCTATGGCTACACCTTC. This encodes CASSAVGGYGYTF.

In this sample, this clone turned up once. The chain carries TRBV27 and TRBJ1-1; TRBD1 aligns across 7 bases. The CDR3 contains 15 residues. Trimming cost V 4 bases and J 1 base; bases outside gene matches: 6. Germline CDR1 reads MNHEY; CDR2 reads SMNVEV (reference sequence). CDR3 nucleotides: TGTGCCAGCAGTTCTTTCCGACAGGGGAACACTGAAGCTTTCTTT. Amino acid sequence: CASSSFRQGNTEAFF.

Turning to this clone: One end of the junction varies from germline; a read error may be responsible. The gene calls are TRBV18 and TRBJ1-4, with D hard to call. Per germline, CDR1 KGHSH and CDR2 LQKENI. The CDR3 contains 15 residues. This CDR3 is CAGSGGGATNEKLFF. In DNA form, the CDR3 reads TGTGCCGGCTCGGGAGGTGGTGCCACTAATGAAAAACTGTTTTTT.

This rearrangement joins TRBV30 to TRBJ1-5; D is possibly TRBD1 (6 bases). Per germline, CDR1 GTSNPN and CDR2 SVGIG (reference sequence). V lost 1 base, J lost 5 bases, and 9 bases lay in between. The CDR3 is 13 residues long. The CDR3 region has the DNA TGTGCCTGGAGTGGGGGGCCCCATCAGCCCCAGCATTTT. It is translated as CAWSGGPHQPQHF.

The gene calls are TRBV9 and TRBJ1-5, with D hard to call. The CDR3 loop spans 18 amino acids. Germline CDR1 SGDLS, CDR2 YYNGEE. Trimming left V 4 bases short and J 0 bases short, with 20 bases between. Here the CDR3 DNA reads TGTGCCAGCAGCTCTGGGGAGAACAGACCCAATAGCAATCAGCCCCAGCATTTT. Residues: CASSSGENRPNSNQPQHF.

The chain recombines TRBV4-2 with TRBJ2-7; no clear D gene. The CDR3 totals 18 residues. Per the germline V gene, CDR1 is LGHNA and CDR2 is YNFKEQ. V shed 0 bases and J shed 4 bases, with 22 bases lying between them. This chain's CDR3 is CASSQDLSVAASLYEQYF. The CDR3 DNA follows: TGTGCCAGCAGCCAAGATCTGTCGGTGGCCGCCTCACTATACGAGCAGTACTTC.

This clone was seen a single time. This rearrangement joins TRBV19 to TRBJ1-5, with D possibly matching TRBD1 (5 bases). Germline assignment: CDR1 LNHDA and CDR2 SQIVND (reference sequence). This CDR3 spans 17 amino acids. V lost 5 bases and J lost 0, with 17 bases in between. The CDR3 bases are TGTGCCAGTAGTCCCAGACGGGGACCCTATAGCAATCAGCCCCAGCATTTT. It translates to CASSPRRGPYSNQPQHF.

V is TRBV29-1 and J is TRBJ2-1; 7 bases align to TRBD2. V was pared by 7 bases and J by 3 bases, with 6 bases of the junction left unmatched. Germline loops: CDR1 SQVTM, CDR2 ANQGSEA. The CDR3 totals 13 residues. The CDR3 sequence is CSAPASGYNEQFF. CDR3 DNA sequence: TGCAGCGCCCCGGCTAGCGGCTACAATGAGCAGTTCTTC.